The 17 T cell receptor beta chains reported below all come from one sample, sequenced in a study of spatial heterogeneity in lung cancer. Described time point: sample taken at primary tumor resection. Researchers sequenced whole RNA taken from tumor, nontumor lung or frozen PBMC without sorting. TCRdb ran MiXCR on the 5' RACE reads and lists one entry per CDR3 protein. The repertoire holds more than 20,000 distinct CDR3 sequences, with about 4.5% as singletons. The input for sequencing was PBMCs, taken at surgery. These receptors all stem from a male donor with early-stage non-small cell lung cancer.

This clonotype was observed at least ten times. The chain uses TRBV7-2 and TRBJ2-1; tentative D call: TRBD2 (5 bases). The germline V gene encodes CDR1 SGHTA and CDR2 FQGNSA. Deletions cut 6 bases from V and 5 bases from J, with 11 bases between. CDR3 length: 13 residues. The DNA for the CDR3 is TGTGCCAGCAGTTCAGGACTTGACAATGAGCAGTTCTTC. It codes for CASSSGLDNEQFF.

This clonotype was counted ten times or more. The rearrangement links TRBV7-6 to TRBJ2-7; no definite D call. This CDR3 is built from 15 residues. V was trimmed by 0 bases and J by 3 bases, leaving 12 bases between them. Germline V gene data show CDR1 as SGHVS and CDR2 as FNYEAQ. The CDR3, as DNA: TGTGCCAGCAGCTTAGCAGCCGGGTTGGTCTACGAGCAGTACTTC. This sequence encodes CASSLAAGLVYEQYF.

This clonotype was detected many times. The chain couples TRBV6-2 or TRBV6-3 to TRBJ2-7, with D possibly called TRBD1 or TRBD2 (6 bases each). V lost 3 bases and J lost 0, with 18 bases in between. CDR1 is MNHEY, CDR2 SVGEGT, per germline. The CDR3 has 17 amino acids. The CDR3 spells CASSYRIRGRSSYEQYF. The CDR3 DNA reads TGTGCCAGCAGTTATAGGATCCGGGGGCGAAGCTCCTACGAGCAGTACTTC.

In its sample, this clonotype was seen many times. This chain connects TRBV5-1 to TRBJ2-3; D is unclear. The CDR3 contains 12 residues. The V and J ends lost 3 bases and 3 bases respectively, with 5 bases between them. Germline lookup yields CDR1 SGHRS and CDR2 YFSETQ. CDR3 DNA: TGCGCCAGCAGCTCCACAACAGATACGCAGTATTTT. Translating it yields CASSSTTDTQYF.

This clonotype was seen many times. The chain is built from TRBV9 and TRBJ2-5; 8 bases fit TRBD2. The germline CDR1 and CDR2 sequences are SGDLS and YYNGEE. J was trimmed by 1 base and V by 0 bases; bases with no gene match: 5. CDR3 length equals 16 residues. The CDR3 is CASSVEAGDVQETQYF. Here the CDR3 DNA reads TGTGCCAGCAGCGTAGAAGCGGGGGACGTCCAAGAGACCCAGTACTTC. The complete variable domain, with remaining parts taken from reference TRBV9 and TRBJ2-5, reads DSGVTQTPKHLITATGQRVTLRCSPRSGDLSVYWYQQSLDQGLQFLIQYYNGEERAKGNILERFSAQQFPDLHSELNLSSLELGDSALYFCASSVEAGDVQETQYFGPGTRLLVL.

This clonotype was found many times. V gene TRBV6-5 combines with J gene TRBJ1-2, with TRBD1 identical over 7 bases. This CDR3 region has 17 residues. The V gene's germline CDR1 is MNHEY and CDR2 SVGAGI. V shed 5 bases and J 4 bases; nucleotides not matched to a gene: 16. CDR3 DNA: TGTGCCAGCAGTCTCGACCTTCTAGGGGGCGAGGGCTATGGCTACACCTTC. Residues: CASSLDLLGGEGYGYTF.

By sample fraction, this clonotype is large. The chain has TRBV28 and TRBJ2-7, with no clear D. V lost 2 bases, J lost 7 bases, and 9 bases lay in between. CDR1 and CDR2 (germline): MDHEN, SYDVKM. The CDR3 is made up of 12 amino acids. The chain's CDR3 is CASSLRPREQYF. As DNA, the CDR3 is TGTGCCAGCAGTTTACGGCCGAGAGAGCAGTACTTC. The whole variable domain, remainder taken from reference TRBV28 and TRBJ2-7, is DVKVTQSSRYLVKRTGEKVFLECVQDMDHENMFWYRQDPGLGLRLIYFSYDVKMKEKGDIPEGYSVSREKKERFSLILESASTNQTSMYLCASSLRPREQYFGPGTRLTVT.

This clonotype appeared many times. The CDR3 loop reads CATSDRTGGSNQPQHF. The CDR3 nucleotides read TGTGCCACCAGTGACCGGACAGGAGGTAGCAATCAGCCCCAGCATTTT. The V and J genes are TRBV24-1 and TRBJ1-5; 7 bases are shared with TRBD1. In germline, CDR1 is KGHDR, CDR2 SFDVKD. Unmatched junction bases numbered 5, after V lost 4 bases and J lost 0 bases. The CDR3 covers 16 residues.

This clonotype was found a few times. The chain carries TRBV13 and TRBJ1-2, with 7 bases matching TRBD1. The J segment lost 0 bases and the V segment lost 5 bases, leaving 6 bases of the junction unmatched. Germline loops: CDR1 PRHDT, CDR2 FYEKMQ (reference sequence). The CDR3 extends over 15 amino acids. CDR3 coding DNA: TGTGCCAGCAGCCCCAGGCAGGGGGCTAACTATGGCTACACCTTC. Protein sequence: CASSPRQGANYGYTF.

This clonotype came up many times. The rearrangement links TRBV4-2 to TRBJ1-4; D gene ambiguous. Per germline, CDR1 LGHNA and CDR2 YNFKEQ. The CDR3 extends over 14 amino acids. Trimming stripped 1 base from V and 7 bases from J, with 10 bases between. The DNA of the CDR3 is TGTGCCAGCAGCCAAGGCGGCGAGCTTGAAAAACTGTTTTTT. Amino acid sequence: CASSQGGELEKLFF.

This clonotype is categorized as medium-sized. This rearrangement joins TRBV12-3 or TRBV12-4 to TRBJ1-1; D gene ambiguous. This CDR3 comprises 15 residues. Deletions cut 6 bases from V and 4 bases from J, with 18 bases between. The CDR3 DNA reads as TGTGCCAGCAGGCCCTCACTCCCGGAGGGCACTGAAGCTTTCTTT. Residues: CASRPSLPEGTEAFF.

This clonotype showed up many times. The V gene is TRBV6-2 or TRBV6-3, the J gene TRBJ1-5; D not certain. The CDR3 extends over 17 amino acids. CDR1 is MNHEY, CDR2 SVGEGT, per germline. The germline V and J ends were trimmed by 0 bases and 0 bases, with 12 bases remaining between them. CDR3 in amino acids: CASSYSSKRVSNQPQHF. The CDR3, as DNA: TGTGCCAGCAGTTACTCATCGAAGAGGGTTAGCAATCAGCCCCAGCATTTT.

This clonotype occurred many times. This chain uses TRBV6-5 with TRBJ1-6; 7 bases align to TRBD1. Trimming removed 0 bases from V and 9 bases from J; junction bases left unmatched: 8. Germline V gene lookup returns CDR1 MNHEY and CDR2 SVGAGI. CDR3 length: 16 residues. Here the CDR3 reads CASSYSKGQGVSPLHF. The DNA of the CDR3 is TGTGCCAGCAGTTACTCCAAGGGGCAGGGGGTTTCACCCCTCCACTTT.

This clonotype was counted ten times or more. This chain connects TRBV6-1 to TRBJ2-3; no clear D. Trimming took off 5 bases at V and 1 base at J, with 10 bases between the two ends. The CDR3 is made up of 14 amino acids. CDR1 is MNHNS, CDR2 SASEGT, per germline. The CDR3 protein is CASSFTPGTDTQYF. The CDR3 DNA is TGTGCCAGCAGTTTTACTCCTGGCACAGATACGCAGTATTTT.

At least ten counts were recorded for this clonotype. This sequence joins TRBV12-3 or TRBV12-4 and TRBJ2-1; D perhaps matches TRBD1 (6 bases). This CDR3 has 14 residues. Trimming cost V 6 bases and J 4 bases, with 13 bases left between them. CDR3: CASSQGQNYNEQFF. CDR3 nucleotide sequence: TGTGCCAGCAGCCAAGGACAGAATTACAATGAGCAGTTCTTC.

Many counts were recorded for this clonotype. The chain combines TRBV28 with TRBJ1-5, with 7 positions matching TRBD1. V lost 8 bases and J lost 3; bases outside the gene matches: 10. This CDR3 is built from 15 residues. Germline V lookup: CDR1 MDHEN, CDR2 SYDVKM. CDR3 region: CASALGGGHNQPQHF. The CDR3 DNA reads as TGTGCCAGCGCCCTAGGAGGGGGCCACAATCAGCCCCAGCATTTT.

This clonotype came up many times. This chain joins TRBV7-9 and TRBJ2-7; TRBD1 agrees at 9 bases. V lost 6 bases, J lost 5 bases, and 8 bases stayed unmatched. This CDR3 has 14 residues. Germline CDR1 reads SEHNR; CDR2 reads FQNEAQ (reference sequence). The CDR3 sequence is CASSSDRGAHEQYF. The CDR3 bases are TGTGCCAGCAGTTCCGACAGGGGGGCCCACGAGCAGTACTTC.